The clone carrying this T cell receptor beta chain has more than one count but fewer than ten. The sample originates from a study of T cells in Graves' hyperthyroidism and ophthalmopathy. RNA transcripts yielded amplified TCR beta CDR3 regions. HTBI primers drove first-round RT-PCR of the TCR CDR3. In TCRdb, the multiplex PCR reads were re-called with MiXCR into one record per CDR3 protein. The sample lists about 400,000 distinct CDR3 sequences; less than 20% were seen once. V shed 4 bases, J shed 1 base, and the junction held 13 bases outside the gene matches. CDR1 and CDR2 (germline): PRHDT, FYEKMQ (reference sequence). The length of the CDR3 is 18 residues.

The sequenced sample was blood. This receptor was identified in a woman between 18 and 29 years old with Graves' hyperthyroidism. J is TRBJ2-7 and V is TRBV13, with 10 bases fitting TRBD1. The CDR3 region is CASSSLGHRDRGSYEQYF. The DNA for the CDR3 is TGTGCCAGCAGCTCCCTCGGCCACCGGGACAGGGGTTCCTACGAGCAGTACTTC.